The 5 T cell receptor beta chains below come from one sample, sequenced in a study of CD8+ T cells in alopecia areata. Reverse transcribed after extraction, RNA yielded cDNA as the sequencing template. The data were produced by immunoSEQ multiplex PCR, yet TCRdb's version contains in-frame clones alone and is incomplete. Of roughly 23,000 clones detected, 40% to 60% appear once; the ten largest clones hold under 35%. Sequenced material: NKG2D-high CD8+ T cells sorted from blood. These receptors came from a human donor with alopecia areata.

This clone was counted between two and nine times. The CDR3 here is CASSSGNSGANVLTF. CDR3 in DNA: TGCGCCAGCAGCTCGGGAAACTCTGGGGCCAACGTCCTGACTTTC. The chain uses TRBV5-1 and TRBJ2-6; tentative D call: TRBD2 (5 bases). The length of the CDR3 is 15 residues. The germline V gene encodes CDR1 SGHRS and CDR2 YFSETQ. Trimming cost V 3 bases and J 0 bases, with 7 bases left between them.

This sequence joins TRBV6-5 and TRBJ2-7; 10 nucleotides align to TRBD2. This CDR3 comprises 13 residues. J lost 4 bases, V lost 7 bases, and 4 bases had no gene match. Germline CDR1 and CDR2: MNHEY and SVGAGI. The chain's CDR3 is CASTLTSGYEQYF. The CDR3, as DNA: TGTGCCAGCACCCTGACTAGCGGGTACGAGCAGTACTTC.

Judged by abundance, this clone is medium-sized (0.01 to 0.1%). The rearrangement uses TRBV21-1 and TRBJ1-5. TRBV21-1 is an annotated pseudogene. CDR3 length: 16 residues. CDR3 nucleotide sequence: TGTGCCAGCATTTGCCCCCGGGGCAGGGTCAATCAGCCCCAGCATTTT. Translated, it gives CASICPRGRVNQPQHF.

V is TRBV2 and J is TRBJ2-7; perhaps TRBD2 as D (6 bases). Trimming pared 6 bases from V and 6 bases from J, leaving 12 bases between. Germline CDR1 and CDR2: SNHLY and FYNNEI. The CDR3 totals 12 residues. CDR3 region: CASSHGGPEQYF. CDR3 nucleotide sequence: TGTGCCAGCAGCCACGGGGGACCCGAGCAGTACTTC.

V is TRBV9 and J is TRBJ1-2; 11 bases are shared with TRBD1. The germline V gene has CDR1 SGDLS and CDR2 YYNGEE. V was clipped by 3 bases and J by 7 bases; unmatched bases: 5. This CDR3 is built from 14 residues. CDR3 nucleotides: TGTGCCAGCAGCGCCCGGGACAGGGGGTTTGGCTACACCTTC. This codes for CASSARDRGFGYTF.